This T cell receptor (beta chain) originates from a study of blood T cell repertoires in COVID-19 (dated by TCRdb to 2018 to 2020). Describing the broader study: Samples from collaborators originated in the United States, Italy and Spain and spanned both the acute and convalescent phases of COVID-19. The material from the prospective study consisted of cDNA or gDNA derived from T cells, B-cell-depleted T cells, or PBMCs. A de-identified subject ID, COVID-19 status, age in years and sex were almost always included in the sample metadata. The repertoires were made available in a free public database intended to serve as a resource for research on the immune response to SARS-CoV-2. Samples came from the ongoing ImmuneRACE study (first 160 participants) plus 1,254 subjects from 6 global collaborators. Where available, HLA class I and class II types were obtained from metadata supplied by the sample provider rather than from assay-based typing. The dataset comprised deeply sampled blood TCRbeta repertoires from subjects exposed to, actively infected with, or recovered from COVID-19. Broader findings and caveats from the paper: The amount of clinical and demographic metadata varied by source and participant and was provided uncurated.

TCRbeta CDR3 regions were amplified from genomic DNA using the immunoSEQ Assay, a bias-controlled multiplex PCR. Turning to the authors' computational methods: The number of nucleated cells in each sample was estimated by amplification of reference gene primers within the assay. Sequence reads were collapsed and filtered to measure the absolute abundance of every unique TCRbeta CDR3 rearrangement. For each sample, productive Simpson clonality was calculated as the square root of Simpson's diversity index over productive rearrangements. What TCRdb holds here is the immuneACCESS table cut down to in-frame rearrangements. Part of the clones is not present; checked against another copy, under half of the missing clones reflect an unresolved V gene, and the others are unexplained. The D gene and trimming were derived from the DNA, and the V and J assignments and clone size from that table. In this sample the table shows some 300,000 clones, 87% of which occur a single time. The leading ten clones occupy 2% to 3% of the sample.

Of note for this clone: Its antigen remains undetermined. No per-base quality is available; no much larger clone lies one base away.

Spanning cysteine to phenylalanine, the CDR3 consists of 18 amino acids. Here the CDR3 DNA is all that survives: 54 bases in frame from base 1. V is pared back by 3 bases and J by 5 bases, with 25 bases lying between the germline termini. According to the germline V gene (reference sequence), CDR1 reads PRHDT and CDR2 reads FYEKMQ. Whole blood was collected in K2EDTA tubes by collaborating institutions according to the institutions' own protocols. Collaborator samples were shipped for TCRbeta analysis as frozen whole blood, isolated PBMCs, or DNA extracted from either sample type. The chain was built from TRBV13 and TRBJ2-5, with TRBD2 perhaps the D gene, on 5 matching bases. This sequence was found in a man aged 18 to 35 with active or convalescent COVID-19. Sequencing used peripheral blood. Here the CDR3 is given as CASSFTTPFFRGSETQYF. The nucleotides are TGTGCCAGCAGCTTCACAACCCCCTTTTTTCGGGGATCGGAGACCCAGTACTTC.